Below are 5 T cell receptor beta chains sequenced from a single sample in a study of circulating and synovial CD4+ cells in juvenile arthritis (dated by TCRdb to the mid-2010s). The receptor library was made with the immunoSEQ multiplex PCR assay. Here the immuneACCESS table is served through TCRdb, limited to in-frame sequences with V and J called. Missing clones are a known gap in these copies; in checked studies unresolved V genes cover under half, and the rest lacks a known reason. For this sample the table gives tens of thousands of clones, of which around 96% were detected only once. About 0.7% of the sample comes from the top ten. Sequencing was carried out using CD4+ T cells from blood. The receptors were gathered from a human donor with juvenile idiopathic arthritis.

The chain uses TRBV11-2 and TRBJ1-2; no clear D gene. Trimming left V 3 bases short and J 0 bases short, with 8 bases between. CDR1 is SGHAT and CDR2 is FQNNGV in the germline V gene. CDR3 size: 14 residues. CDR3 region: CASSFWTANYGYTF. DNA of the CDR3: TGTGCCAGCAGCTTTTGGACTGCTAACTATGGCTACACCTTC.

CDR3 in DNA: TGTGCCAGCAGTTACCTGGCAGGATCTAACTATGGCTACACCTTC. As protein: CASSYLAGSNYGYTF. The rearrangement uses TRBV6-5 and TRBJ1-2; D call uncertain. The V gene's germline CDR1 is MNHEY and CDR2 SVGAGI. This CDR3 has 15 amino acids. Trimming removed 2 bases at V and 0 bases at J, with 10 bases between.

The chain uses TRBV27 and TRBJ1-5; the match to TRBD1 covers 9 bases. V trimming: 6 bases; J trimming: 0 bases; junction bases outside the gene matches: 3. The CDR3 runs 15 residues. Germline CDR1 is MNHEY and CDR2 is SMNVEV (reference sequence). This CDR3 reads CASSRTGVSNQPQHF. For the CDR3, the DNA is TGTGCCAGCAGCCGGACAGGGGTTAGCAATCAGCCCCAGCATTTT.

The V and J genes are TRBV5-1 and TRBJ2-2, with 7 nucleotides matching TRBD1. The V gene end was trimmed by 4 bases and the J gene end by 7 bases; junction bases not matched to a gene: 7. This CDR3 comprises 14 residues. Germline CDR1 reads SGHRS; CDR2 reads YFSETQ. The CDR3 sequence: CASSEGGAVGELFF. The CDR3 DNA sequence: TGCGCCAGCAGCGAAGGGGGCGCGGTCGGGGAGCTGTTTTTT.

The J gene is TRBJ2-7, the V gene TRBV7-2; the D gene is possibly TRBD1 (6 bases). V shed 1 base and J shed 3 bases, with 13 bases lying between them. CDR1 and CDR2 (germline): SGHTA, FQGNSA. The CDR3 has 15 residues. CDR3 nucleotide sequence: TGTGCCAGCAGCTTAGAGGCAGGGGCATTCTACGAGCAGTACTTC. Amino acid sequence: CASSLEAGAFYEQYF.